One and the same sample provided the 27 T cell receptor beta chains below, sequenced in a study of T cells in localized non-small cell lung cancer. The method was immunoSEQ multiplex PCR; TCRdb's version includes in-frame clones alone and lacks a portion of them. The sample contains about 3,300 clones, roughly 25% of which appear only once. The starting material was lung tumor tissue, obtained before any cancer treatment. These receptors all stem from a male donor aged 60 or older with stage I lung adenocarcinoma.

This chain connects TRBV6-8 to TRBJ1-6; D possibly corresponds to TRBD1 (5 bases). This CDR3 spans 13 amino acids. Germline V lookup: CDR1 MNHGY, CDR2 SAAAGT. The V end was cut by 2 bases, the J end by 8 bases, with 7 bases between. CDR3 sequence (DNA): TGTGCCAGCAGTTACGCAGGGTATTCACCCCTCCACTTT. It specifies CASSYAGYSPLHF.

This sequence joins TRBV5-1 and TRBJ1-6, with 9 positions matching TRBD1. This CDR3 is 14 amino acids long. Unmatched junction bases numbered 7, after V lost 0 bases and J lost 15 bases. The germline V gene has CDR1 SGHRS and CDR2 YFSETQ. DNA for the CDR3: TGCGCCAGCAGCTTGGAGGACAGGGGTCTTTACCTCCACTTT. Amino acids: CASSLEDRGLYLHF.

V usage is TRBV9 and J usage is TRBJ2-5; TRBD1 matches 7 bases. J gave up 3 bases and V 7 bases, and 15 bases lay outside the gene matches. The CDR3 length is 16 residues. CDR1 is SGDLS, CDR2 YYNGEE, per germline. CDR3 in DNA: TGTGCCAGCCGAGGCCCCATCGACAGGGTAGAAGAGACCCAGTACTTC. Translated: CASRGPIDRVEETQYF.

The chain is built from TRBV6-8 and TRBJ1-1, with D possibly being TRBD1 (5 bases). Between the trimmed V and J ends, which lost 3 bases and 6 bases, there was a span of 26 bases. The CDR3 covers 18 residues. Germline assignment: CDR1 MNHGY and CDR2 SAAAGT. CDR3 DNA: TGTGCCAGCAGTTATAACCGGATGGCGTGGTCAACAGGTTCTGAAGCTTTCTTT. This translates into CASSYNRMAWSTGSEAFF.

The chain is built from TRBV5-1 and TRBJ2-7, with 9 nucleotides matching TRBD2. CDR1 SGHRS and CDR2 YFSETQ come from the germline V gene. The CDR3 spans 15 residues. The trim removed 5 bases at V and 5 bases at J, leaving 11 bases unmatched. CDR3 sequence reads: CASSSPGLAGDEQYF. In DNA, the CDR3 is TGCGCCAGCAGTTCACCGGGACTAGCAGGAGACGAGCAGTACTTC.

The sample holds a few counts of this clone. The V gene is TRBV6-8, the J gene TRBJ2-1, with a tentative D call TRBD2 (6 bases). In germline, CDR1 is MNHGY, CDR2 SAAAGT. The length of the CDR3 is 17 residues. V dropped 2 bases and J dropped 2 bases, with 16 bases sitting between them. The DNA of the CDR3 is TGTGCCAGCAGTTACCGAATCCGGGAGAGGACCTACAATGAGCAGTTCTTC. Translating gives CASSYRIRERTYNEQFF.

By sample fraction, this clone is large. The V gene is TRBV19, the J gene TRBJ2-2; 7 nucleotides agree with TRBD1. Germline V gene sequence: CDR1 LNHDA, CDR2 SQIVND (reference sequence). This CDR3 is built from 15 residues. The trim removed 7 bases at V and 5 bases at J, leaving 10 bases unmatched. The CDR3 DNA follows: TGTGCCAGTAAAAAGGGGGCGATGAATACCGGGGAGCTGTTTTTT. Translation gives CASKKGAMNTGELFF.

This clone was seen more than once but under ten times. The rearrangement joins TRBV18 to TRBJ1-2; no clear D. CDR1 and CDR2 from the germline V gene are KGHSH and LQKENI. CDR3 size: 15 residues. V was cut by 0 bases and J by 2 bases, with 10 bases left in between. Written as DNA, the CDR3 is TGTGCCAGCTCACCACCTACAACACTGAACTATGGCTACACCTTC. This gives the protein CASSPPTTLNYGYTF.

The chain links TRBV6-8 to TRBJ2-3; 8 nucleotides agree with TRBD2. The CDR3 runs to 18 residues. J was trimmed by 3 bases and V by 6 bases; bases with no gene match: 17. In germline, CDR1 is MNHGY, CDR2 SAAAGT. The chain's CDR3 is CASRPPGGTPTGTDTQYF. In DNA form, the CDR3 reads TGTGCCAGCAGACCCCCGGGGGGGACCCCGACTGGTACAGATACGCAGTATTTT.

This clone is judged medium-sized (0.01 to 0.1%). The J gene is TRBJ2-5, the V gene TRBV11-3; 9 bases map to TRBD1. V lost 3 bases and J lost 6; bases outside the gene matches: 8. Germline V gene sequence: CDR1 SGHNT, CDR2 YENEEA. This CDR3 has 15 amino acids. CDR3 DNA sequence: TGTGCCAGCAGCTTGGGAGGACAGGGGTCACAGACCCAGTACTTC. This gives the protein CASSLGGQGSQTQYF.

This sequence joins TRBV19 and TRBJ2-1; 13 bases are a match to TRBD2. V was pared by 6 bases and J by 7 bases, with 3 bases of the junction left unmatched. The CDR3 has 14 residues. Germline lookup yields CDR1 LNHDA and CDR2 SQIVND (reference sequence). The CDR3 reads CASRTSGGQNEQFF. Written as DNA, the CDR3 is TGTGCCAGTAGGACTAGCGGGGGGCAGAATGAGCAGTTCTTC. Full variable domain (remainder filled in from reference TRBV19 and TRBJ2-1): DGGITQSPKYLFRKEGQNVTLSCEQNLNHDAMYWYRQDPGQGLRLIYYSQIVNDFQKGDIAEGYSVSREKKESFPLTVTSAQKNPTAFYLCASRTSGGQNEQFFGPGTRLTVL.

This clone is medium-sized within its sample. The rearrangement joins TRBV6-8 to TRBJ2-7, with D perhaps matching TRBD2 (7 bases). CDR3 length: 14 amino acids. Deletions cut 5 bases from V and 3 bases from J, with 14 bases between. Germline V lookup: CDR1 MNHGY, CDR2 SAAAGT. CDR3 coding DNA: TGTGCCAGCAGTCCGACAGGCGGGGGCTACGAGCAGTACTTC. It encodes CASSPTGGGYEQYF.

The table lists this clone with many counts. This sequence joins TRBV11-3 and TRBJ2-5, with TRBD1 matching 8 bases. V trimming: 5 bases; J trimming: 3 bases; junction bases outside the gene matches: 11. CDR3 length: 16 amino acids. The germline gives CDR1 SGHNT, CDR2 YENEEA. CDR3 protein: CASSQGLQGAEETQYF. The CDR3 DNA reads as TGTGCCAGCAGCCAAGGACTCCAGGGGGCAGAAGAGACCCAGTACTTC. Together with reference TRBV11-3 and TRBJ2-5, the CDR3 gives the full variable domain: EAGVVQSPRYKIIEKKQPVAFWCNPISGHNTLYWYLQNLGQGPELLIRYENEEAVDDSQLPKDRFSAERLKGVDSTLKIQPAELGDSAVYLCASSQGLQGAEETQYFGPGTRLLVL.

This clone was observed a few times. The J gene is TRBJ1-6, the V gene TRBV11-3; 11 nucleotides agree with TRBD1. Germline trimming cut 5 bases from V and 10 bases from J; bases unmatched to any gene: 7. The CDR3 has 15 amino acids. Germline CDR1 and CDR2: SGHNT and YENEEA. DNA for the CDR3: TGTGCCAGCAGCCCTTCGGGACAGGGGGGGTCACCCCTCCACTTT. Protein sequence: CASSPSGQGGSPLHF.

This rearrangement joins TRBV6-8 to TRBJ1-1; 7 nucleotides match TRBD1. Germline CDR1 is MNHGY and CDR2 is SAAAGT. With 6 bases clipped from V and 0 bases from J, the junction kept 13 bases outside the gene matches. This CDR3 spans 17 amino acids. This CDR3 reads CASSLTTGSLLNTEAFF. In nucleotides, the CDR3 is TGTGCCAGCAGCCTAACGACAGGGTCCTTATTGAACACTGAAGCTTTCTTT.

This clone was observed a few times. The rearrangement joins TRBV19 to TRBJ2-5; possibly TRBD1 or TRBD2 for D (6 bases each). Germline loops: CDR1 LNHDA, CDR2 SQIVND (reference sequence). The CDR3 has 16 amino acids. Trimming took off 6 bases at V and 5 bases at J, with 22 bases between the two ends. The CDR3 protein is CASRPNRVGTPETQYF. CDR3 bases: TGTGCCAGTAGACCCAACAGGGTCGGGACTCCGGAGACCCAGTACTTC.

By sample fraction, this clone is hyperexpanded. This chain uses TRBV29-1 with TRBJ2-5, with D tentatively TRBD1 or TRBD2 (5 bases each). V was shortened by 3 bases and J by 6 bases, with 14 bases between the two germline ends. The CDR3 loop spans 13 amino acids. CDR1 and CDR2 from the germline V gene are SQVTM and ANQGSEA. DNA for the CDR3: TGCAGCGTTGATACGGGGCCGGGCCAGACCCAGTACTTC. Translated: CSVDTGPGQTQYF.

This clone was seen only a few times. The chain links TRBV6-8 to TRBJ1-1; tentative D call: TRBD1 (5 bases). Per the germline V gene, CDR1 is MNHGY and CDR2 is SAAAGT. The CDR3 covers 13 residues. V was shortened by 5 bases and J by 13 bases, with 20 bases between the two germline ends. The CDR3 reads CASSQGDLPEGFF. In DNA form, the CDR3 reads TGTGCCAGCAGTCAAGGGGACCTACCGGAGGGTTTCTTT.

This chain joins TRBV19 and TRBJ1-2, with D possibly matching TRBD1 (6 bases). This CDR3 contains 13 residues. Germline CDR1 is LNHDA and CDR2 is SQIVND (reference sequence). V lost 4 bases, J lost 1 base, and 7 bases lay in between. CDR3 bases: TGTGCCAGTAGTAAACAGGGTAACTATGGCTACACCTTC. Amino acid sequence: CASSKQGNYGYTF.

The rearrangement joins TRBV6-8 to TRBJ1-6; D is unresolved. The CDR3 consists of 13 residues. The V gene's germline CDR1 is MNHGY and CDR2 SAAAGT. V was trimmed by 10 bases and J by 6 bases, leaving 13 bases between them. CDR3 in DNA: TGTGCCATCACGGAGGTAACTAATTCACCCCTCCACTTT. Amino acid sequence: CAITEVTNSPLHF.

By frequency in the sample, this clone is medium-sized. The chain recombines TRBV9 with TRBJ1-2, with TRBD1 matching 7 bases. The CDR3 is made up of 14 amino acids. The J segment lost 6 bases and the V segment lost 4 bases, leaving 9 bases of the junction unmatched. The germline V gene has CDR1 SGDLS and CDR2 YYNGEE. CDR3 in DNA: TGTGCCAGCAGCCAACGTAAGACAGGGCATGGCTACACCTTC. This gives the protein CASSQRKTGHGYTF. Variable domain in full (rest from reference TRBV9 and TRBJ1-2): DSGVTQTPKHLITATGQRVTLRCSPRSGDLSVYWYQQSLDQGLQFLIQYYNGEERAKGNILERFSAQQFPDLHSELNLSSLELGDSALYFCASSQRKTGHGYTFGSGTRLTVV.

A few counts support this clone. CDR3 sequence reads: CASSPGGRDSNQPQHF. CDR3 in DNA: TGTGCCAGCAGCCCCGGAGGGAGGGATAGCAATCAGCCCCAGCATTTT. The chain couples TRBV11-3 to TRBJ1-5; D is unclear. Per germline, CDR1 SGHNT and CDR2 YENEEA. V was cut by 5 bases and J by 0 bases, with 14 bases left in between. There are 16 residues in the CDR3.

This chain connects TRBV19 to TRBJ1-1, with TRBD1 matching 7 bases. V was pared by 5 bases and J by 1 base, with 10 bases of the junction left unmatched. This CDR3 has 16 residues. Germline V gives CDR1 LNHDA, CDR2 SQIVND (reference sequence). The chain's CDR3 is CASSPRDRITNTEAFF. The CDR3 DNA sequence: TGTGCCAGTAGTCCTCGGGACAGAATAACGAACACTGAAGCTTTCTTT. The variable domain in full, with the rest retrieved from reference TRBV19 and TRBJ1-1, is DGGITQSPKYLFRKEGQNVTLSCEQNLNHDAMYWYRQDPGQGLRLIYYSQIVNDFQKGDIAEGYSVSREKKESFPLTVTSAQKNPTAFYLCASSPRDRITNTEAFFGQGTRLTVV.

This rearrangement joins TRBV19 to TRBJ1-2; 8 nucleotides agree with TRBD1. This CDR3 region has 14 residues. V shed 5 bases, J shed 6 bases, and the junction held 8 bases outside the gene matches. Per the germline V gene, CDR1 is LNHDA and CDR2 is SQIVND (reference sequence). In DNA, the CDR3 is TGTGCCAGTAGTCCACGGACAGGGTCGCATGGCTACACCTTC. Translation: CASSPRTGSHGYTF.

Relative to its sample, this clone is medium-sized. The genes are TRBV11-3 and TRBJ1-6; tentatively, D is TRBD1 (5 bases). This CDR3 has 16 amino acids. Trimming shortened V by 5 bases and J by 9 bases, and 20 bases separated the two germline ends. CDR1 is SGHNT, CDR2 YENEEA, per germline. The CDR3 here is CASSPSADPGTSPLHF. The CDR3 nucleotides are TGTGCCAGCAGCCCTAGTGCGGATCCTGGGACTTCACCCCTCCACTTT.

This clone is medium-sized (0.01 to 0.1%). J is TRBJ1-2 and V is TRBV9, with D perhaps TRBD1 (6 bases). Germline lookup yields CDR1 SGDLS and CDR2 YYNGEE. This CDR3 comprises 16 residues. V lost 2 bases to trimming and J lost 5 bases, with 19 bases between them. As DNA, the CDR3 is TGTGCCAGCAGCGTGGACGGGGGGGCCGACGCTTATGGCTACACCTTC. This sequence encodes CASSVDGGADAYGYTF. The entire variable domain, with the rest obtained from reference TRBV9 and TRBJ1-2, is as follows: DSGVTQTPKHLITATGQRVTLRCSPRSGDLSVYWYQQSLDQGLQFLIQYYNGEERAKGNILERFSAQQFPDLHSELNLSSLELGDSALYFCASSVDGGADAYGYTFGSGTRLTVV.

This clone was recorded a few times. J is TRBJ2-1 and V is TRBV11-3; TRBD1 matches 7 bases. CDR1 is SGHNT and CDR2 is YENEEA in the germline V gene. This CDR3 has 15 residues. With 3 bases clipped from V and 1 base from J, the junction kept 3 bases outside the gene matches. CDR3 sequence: CASSLNRGSYNEQFF. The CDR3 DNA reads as TGTGCCAGCAGCTTGAACAGGGGATCCTACAATGAGCAGTTCTTC.